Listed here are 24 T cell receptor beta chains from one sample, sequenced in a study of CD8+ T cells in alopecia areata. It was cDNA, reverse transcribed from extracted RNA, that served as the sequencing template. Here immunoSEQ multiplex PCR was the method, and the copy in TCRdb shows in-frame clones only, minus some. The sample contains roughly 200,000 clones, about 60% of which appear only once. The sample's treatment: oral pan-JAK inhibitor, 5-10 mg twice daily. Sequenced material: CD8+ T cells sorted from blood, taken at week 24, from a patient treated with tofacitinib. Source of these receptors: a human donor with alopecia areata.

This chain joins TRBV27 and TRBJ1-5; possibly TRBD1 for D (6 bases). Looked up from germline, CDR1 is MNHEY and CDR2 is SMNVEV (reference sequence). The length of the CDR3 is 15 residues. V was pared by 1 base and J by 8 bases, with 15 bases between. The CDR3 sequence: CASSLYPEGGEPQHF. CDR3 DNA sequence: TGTGCCAGCAGTTTATACCCCGAAGGGGGTGAGCCCCAGCATTTT.

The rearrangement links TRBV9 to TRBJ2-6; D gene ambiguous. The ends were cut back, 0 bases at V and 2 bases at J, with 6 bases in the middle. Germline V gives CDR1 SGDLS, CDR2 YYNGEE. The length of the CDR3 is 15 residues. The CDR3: CASSVEGAGANVLTF. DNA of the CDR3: TGTGCCAGCAGCGTAGAGGGCGCTGGGGCCAACGTCCTGACTTTC.

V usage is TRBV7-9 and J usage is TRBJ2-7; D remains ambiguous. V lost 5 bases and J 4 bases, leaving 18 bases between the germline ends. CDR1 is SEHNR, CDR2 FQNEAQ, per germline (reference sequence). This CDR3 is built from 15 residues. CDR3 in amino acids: CASSRLLDLGYEQYF. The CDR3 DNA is TGTGCCAGCAGCCGGCTTCTCGACCTGGGATACGAGCAGTACTTC.

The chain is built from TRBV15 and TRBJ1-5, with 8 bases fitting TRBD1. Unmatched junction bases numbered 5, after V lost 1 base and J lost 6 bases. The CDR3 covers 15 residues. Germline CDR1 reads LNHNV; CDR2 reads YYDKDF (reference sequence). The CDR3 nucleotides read TGTGCCACCAGCAGAGGGACAGGGTCGGCTCAGCCCCAGCATTTT. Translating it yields CATSRGTGSAQPQHF.

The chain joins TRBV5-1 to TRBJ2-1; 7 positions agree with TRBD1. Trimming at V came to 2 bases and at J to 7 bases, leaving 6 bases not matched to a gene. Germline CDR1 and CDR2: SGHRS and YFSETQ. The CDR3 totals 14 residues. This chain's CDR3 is CASSLRTGPNEQFF. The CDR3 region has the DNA TGCGCCAGCAGCTTAAGGACAGGACCGAATGAGCAGTTCTTC.

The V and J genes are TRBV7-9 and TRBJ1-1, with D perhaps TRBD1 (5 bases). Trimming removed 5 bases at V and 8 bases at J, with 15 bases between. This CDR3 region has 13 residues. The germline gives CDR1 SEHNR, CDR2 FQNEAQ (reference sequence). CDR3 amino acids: CASSPLGTEEAFF. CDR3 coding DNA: TGTGCCAGCAGCCCCCTGGGGACGGAGGAAGCTTTCTTT.

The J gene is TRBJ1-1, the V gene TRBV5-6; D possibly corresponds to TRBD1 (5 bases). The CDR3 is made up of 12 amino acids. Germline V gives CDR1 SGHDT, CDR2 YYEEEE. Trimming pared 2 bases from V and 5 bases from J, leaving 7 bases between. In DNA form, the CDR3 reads TGTGCCAGCAGCTTTGGGACGACTGAAGCTTTCTTT. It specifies CASSFGTTEAFF.

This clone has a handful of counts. The CDR3 loop reads CASSNPGTSGGRGDTQYF. CDR3 DNA sequence: TGTGCCAGTAGCAACCCCGGGACTAGCGGGGGGCGGGGAGATACGCAGTATTTT. V gene TRBV19 combines with J gene TRBJ2-3; 15 bases agree with TRBD2. Looked up from germline, CDR1 is LNHDA and CDR2 is SQIVND (reference sequence). The V gene end was trimmed by 6 bases and the J gene end by 5 bases; junction bases not matched to a gene: 12. CDR3 size: 18 residues.

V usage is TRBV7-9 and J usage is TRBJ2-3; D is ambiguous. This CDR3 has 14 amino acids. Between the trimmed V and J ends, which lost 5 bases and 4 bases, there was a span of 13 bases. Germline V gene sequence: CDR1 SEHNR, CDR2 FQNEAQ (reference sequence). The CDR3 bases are TGTGCCAGCAGCATGACCTTAGGGCCAGATACGCAGTATTTT. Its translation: CASSMTLGPDTQYF. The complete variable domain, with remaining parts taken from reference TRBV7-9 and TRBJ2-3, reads DTGVSQNPRHKITKRGQNVTFRCDPISEHNRLYWYRQTLGQGPEFLTYFQNEAQLEKSRLLSDRFSAERPKGSFSTLEIQRTEQGDSAMYLCASSMTLGPDTQYFGPGTRLTVL.

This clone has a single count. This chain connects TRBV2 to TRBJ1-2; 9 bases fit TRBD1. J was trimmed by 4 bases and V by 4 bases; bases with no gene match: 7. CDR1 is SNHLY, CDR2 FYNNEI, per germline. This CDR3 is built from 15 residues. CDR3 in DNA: TGTGCCAGCAGTGGGGGACAGGGAGGATTCTATGGCTACACCTTC. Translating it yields CASSGGQGGFYGYTF. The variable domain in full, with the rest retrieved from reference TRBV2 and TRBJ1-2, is EPEVTQTPSHQVTQMGQEVILRCVPISNHLYFYWYRQILGQKVEFLVSFYNNEISEKSEIFDDQFSVERPDGSNFTLKIRSTKLEDSAMYFCASSGGQGGFYGYTFGSGTRLTVV.

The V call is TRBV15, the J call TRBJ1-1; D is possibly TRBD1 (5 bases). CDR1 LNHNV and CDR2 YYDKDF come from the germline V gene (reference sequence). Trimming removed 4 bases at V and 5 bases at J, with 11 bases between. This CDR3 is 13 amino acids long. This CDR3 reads CATSNLDSTEAFF. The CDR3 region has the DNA TGTGCCACCAGCAACCTCGACAGTACTGAAGCTTTCTTT.

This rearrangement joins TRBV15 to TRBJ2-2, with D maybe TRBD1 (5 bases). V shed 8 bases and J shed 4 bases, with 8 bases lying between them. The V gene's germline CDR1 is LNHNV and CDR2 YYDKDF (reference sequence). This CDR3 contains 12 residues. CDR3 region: CATRQLTGELFF. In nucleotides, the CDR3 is TGTGCCACCCGACAGCTCACCGGGGAGCTGTTTTTT.

The CDR3 sequence: CASSSSLGGGGNEQFF. The CDR3 nucleotides are TGTGCCAGCAGTTCGTCTTTAGGCGGGGGGGGAAATGAGCAGTTCTTC. The chain links TRBV6-5 to TRBJ2-1, with TRBD2 matching 9 bases. The J segment lost 7 bases and the V segment lost 4 bases, leaving 11 bases of the junction unmatched. The CDR3 sequence is 16 residues long. Germline V gives CDR1 MNHEY, CDR2 SVGAGI.

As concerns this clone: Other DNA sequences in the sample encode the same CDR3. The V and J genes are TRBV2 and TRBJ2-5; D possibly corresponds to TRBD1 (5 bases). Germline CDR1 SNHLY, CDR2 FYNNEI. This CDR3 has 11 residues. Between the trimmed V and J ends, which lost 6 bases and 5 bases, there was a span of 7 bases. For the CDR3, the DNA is TGTGCCAGCAGGGGGCGCGAGACCCAGTACTTC. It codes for CASRGRETQYF.

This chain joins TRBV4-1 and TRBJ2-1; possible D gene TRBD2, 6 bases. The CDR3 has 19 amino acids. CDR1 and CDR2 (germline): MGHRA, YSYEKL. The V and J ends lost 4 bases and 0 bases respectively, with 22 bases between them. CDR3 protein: CASSLKRGMEGSSYNEQFF. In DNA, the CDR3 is TGCGCCAGCAGCCTCAAAAGGGGTATGGAGGGAAGCTCCTACAATGAGCAGTTCTTC.

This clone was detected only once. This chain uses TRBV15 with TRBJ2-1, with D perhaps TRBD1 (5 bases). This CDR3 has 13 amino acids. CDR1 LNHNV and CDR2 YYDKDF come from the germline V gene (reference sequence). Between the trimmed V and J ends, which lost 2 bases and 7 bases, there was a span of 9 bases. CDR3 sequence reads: CATSRFRGNEQFF. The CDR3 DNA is TGTGCCACCAGCAGATTTAGGGGTAATGAGCAGTTCTTC.

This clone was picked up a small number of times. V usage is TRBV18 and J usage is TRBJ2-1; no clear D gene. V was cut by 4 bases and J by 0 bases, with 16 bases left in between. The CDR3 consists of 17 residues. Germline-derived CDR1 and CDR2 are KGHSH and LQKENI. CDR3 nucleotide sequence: TGTGCCAGCTCACTCCCGACCTCGTTGAGCTCCTACAATGAGCAGTTCTTC. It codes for CASSLPTSLSSYNEQFF.

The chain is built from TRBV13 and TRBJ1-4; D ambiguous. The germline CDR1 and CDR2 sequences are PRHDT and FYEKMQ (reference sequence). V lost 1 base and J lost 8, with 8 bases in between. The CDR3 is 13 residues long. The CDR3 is CASSLAAGEKLFF. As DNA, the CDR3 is TGTGCCAGCAGCTTAGCCGCTGGGGAAAAACTGTTTTTT.

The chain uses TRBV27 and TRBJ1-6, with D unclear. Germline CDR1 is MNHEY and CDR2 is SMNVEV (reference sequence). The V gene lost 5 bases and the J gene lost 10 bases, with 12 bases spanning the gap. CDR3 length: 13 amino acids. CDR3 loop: CASSAYMDSPLHF. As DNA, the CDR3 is TGTGCCAGCAGTGCGTACATGGACTCACCCCTCCACTTT.

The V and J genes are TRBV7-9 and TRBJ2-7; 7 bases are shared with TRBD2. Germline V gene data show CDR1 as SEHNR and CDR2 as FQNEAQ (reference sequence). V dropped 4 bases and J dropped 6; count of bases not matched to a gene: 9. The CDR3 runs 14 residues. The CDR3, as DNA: TGTGCCAGCAGCTCAGCGGGGCCTAGGGGCGAGCAGTACTTC. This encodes CASSSAGPRGEQYF.

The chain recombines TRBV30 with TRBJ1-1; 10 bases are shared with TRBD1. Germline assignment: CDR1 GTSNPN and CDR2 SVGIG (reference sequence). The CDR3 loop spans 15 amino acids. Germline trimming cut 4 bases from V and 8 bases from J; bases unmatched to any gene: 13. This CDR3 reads CAWNADRGRSYEAFF. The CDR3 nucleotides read TGTGCCTGGAACGCAGACAGGGGGCGATCTTACGAAGCTTTCTTT.

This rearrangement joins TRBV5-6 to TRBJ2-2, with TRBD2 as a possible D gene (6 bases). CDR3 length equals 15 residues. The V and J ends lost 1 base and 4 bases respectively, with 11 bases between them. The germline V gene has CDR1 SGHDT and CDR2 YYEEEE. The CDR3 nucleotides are TGTGCCAGCAGCTTGTCGGGGGATGGCACCGGGGAGCTGTTTTTT. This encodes CASSLSGDGTGELFF.

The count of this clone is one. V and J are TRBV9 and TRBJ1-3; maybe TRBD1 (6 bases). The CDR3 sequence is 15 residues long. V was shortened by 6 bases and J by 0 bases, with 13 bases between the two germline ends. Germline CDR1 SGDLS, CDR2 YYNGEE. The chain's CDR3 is CASNGGRNSGNTIYF. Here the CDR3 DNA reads TGTGCCAGCAACGGGGGGCGAAACTCTGGAAACACCATATATTTT.

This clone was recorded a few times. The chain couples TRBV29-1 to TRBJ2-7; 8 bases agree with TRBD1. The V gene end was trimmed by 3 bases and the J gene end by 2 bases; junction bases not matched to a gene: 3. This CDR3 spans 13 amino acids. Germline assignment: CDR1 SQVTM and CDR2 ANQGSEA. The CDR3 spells CSVEGQDTYEQYF. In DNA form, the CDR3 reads TGCAGCGTTGAGGGACAGGATACCTACGAGCAGTACTTC.